This TCR beta chain derives from a study of blood T cell repertoires in COVID-19. The count of this clone is one. The table came from immunoSEQ multiplex PCR; TCRdb's copy has only in-frame clones and leaves some out. This table has over 85,000 clones, more than 70% appearing once. This CDR3 has 13 residues. Germline CDR1 and CDR2: SSHAT and FNYEAQ (reference sequence). Trimming pared 5 bases from V and 8 bases from J, leaving 12 bases between. The sequenced sample consisted of peripheral blood. The chain uses TRBV7-7 and TRBJ1-4; D is undetermined. The sequence came from a woman aged 45-60 years with acute or convalescent COVID-19. The CDR3 DNA sequence: TGTGCCAGCAGCCGAACTGGAGGGGAAAAACTGTTTTTT. As protein: CASSRTGGEKLFF.